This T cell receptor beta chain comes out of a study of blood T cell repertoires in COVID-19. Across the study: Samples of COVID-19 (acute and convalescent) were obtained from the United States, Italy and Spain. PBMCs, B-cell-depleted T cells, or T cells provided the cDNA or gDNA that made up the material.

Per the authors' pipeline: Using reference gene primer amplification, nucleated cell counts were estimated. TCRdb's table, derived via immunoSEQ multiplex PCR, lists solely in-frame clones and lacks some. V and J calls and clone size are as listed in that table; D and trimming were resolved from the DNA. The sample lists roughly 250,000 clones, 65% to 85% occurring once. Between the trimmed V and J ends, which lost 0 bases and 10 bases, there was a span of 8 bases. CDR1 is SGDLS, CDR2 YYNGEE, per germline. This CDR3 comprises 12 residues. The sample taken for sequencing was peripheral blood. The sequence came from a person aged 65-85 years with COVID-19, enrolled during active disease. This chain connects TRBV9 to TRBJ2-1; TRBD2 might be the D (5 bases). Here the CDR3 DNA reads TGTGCCAGCAGCGTAGTTCCGGGGGAGCAGTTCTTC. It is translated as CASSVVPGEQFF. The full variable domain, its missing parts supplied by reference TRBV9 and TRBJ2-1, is DSGVTQTPKHLITATGQRVTLRCSPRSGDLSVYWYQQSLDQGLQFLIQYYNGEERAKGNILERFSAQQFPDLHSELNLSSLELGDSALYFCASSVVPGEQFFGPGTRLTVL.